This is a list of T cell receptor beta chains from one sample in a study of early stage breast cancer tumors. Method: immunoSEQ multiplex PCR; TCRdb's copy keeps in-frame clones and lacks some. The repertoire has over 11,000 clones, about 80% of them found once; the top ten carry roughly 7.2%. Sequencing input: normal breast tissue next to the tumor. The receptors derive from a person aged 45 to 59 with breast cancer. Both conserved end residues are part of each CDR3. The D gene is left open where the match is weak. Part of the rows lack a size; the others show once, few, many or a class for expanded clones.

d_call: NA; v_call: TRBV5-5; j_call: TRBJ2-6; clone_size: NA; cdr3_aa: CASSTGLGANVLTF; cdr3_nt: TGTGCCAGCAGCACAGGGCTTGGGGCCAACGTCCTGACTTTC
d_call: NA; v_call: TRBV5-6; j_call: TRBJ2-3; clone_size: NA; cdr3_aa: CASSLRQVTSTDTQYF; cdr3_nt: TGTGCCAGCAGCTTGCGACAGGTTACTAGCACAGATACGCAGTATTTT
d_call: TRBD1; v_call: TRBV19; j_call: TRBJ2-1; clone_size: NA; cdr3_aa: CASSIDPDRSAQFF; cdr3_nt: TGTGCCAGTAGTATAGATCCGGACAGGTCGGCGCAGTTCTTC
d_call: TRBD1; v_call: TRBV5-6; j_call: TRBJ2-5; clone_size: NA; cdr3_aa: CASSLAQGVGETQYF; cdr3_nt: TGTGCCAGCAGCTTGGCTCAGGGGGTGGGTGAGACCCAGTACTTC
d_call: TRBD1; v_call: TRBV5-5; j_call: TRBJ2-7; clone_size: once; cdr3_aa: CASSLGQGFSYEQYF; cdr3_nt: TGTGCCAGCAGCTTAGGACAGGGATTCTCCTACGAGCAGTACTTC
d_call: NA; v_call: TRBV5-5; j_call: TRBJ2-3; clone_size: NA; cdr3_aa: CASSLTQPMDLDQYF; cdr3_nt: TGTGCCAGCAGCTTGACACAGCCAATGGACCTTGACCAGTATTTT
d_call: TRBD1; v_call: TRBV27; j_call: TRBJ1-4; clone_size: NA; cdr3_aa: CASGGTGGYEKLFF; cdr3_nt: TGTGCCAGCGGTGGGACAGGGGGCTATGAAAAACTGTTTTTT
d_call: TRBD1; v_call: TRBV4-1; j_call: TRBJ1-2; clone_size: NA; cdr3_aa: CASSQDPRDSAPLYGYTF; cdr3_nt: TGCGCCAGCAGCCAAGATCCGCGGGACAGTGCCCCACTATATGGCTACACCTTC
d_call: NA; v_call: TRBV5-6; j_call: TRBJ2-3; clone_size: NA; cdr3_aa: CASSLVPGTDTQYF; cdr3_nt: TGTGCCAGCAGCTTGGTTCCAGGGACAGATACGCAGTATTTT
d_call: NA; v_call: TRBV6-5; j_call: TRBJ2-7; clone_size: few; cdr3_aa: CASSYRTAREQYF; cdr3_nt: TGTGCCAGCAGTTACCGGACAGCACGCGAGCAGTACTTC
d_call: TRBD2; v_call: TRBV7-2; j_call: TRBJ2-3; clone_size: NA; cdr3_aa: CASSKTGTSGPRDTQYF; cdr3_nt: TGTGCCAGCAGCAAAACCGGGACTAGCGGGCCAAGGGATACGCAGTATTTT
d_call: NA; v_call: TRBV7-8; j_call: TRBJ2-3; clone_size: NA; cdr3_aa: CASSRAGGTADTQYF; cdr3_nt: TGTGCCAGCAGCCGCGCCGGGGGAACGGCAGATACGCAGTATTTT
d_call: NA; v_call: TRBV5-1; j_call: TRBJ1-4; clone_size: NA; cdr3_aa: CASSSGQPRNEKLFF; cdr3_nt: TGCGCCAGCAGCTCCGGACAGCCTCGCAATGAAAAACTGTTTTTT
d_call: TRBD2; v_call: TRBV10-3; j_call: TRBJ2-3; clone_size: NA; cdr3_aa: CAIGALAGRRTTDTQYF; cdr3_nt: TGTGCCATCGGGGCGCTAGCGGGAAGGAGAACCACAGATACGCAGTATTTT
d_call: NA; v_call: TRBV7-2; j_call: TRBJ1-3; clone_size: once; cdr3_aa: CASSLDGNSGNTIYF; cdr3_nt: TGTGCCAGCAGCCTCGACGGGAACTCTGGAAACACCATATATTTT
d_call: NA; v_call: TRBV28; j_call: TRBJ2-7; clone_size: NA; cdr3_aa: CASSTDGPYEQYF; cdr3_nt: TGTGCCAGCAGTACGGACGGGCCCTACGAGCAGTACTTC
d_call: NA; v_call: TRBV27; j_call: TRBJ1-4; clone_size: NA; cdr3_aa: CASSLSSWAREKLFF; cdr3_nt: TGTGCCAGCAGTTTATCGTCATGGGCGAGAGAAAAACTGTTTTTT
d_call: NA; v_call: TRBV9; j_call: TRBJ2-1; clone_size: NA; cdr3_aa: CASRPSPAYNEQFF; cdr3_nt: TGTGCCAGCAGACCTAGTCCTGCCTACAATGAGCAGTTCTTC
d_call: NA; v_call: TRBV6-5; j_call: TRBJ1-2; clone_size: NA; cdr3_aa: CASSYDGLPMSGYTF; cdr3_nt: TGTGCCAGCAGTTACGACGGGCTCCCTATGAGCGGCTACACCTTC
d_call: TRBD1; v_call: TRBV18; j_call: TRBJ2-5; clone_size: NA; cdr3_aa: CASSPGQGETQYF; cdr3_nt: TGTGCCAGCTCACCCGGACAGGGAGAGACCCAGTACTTC
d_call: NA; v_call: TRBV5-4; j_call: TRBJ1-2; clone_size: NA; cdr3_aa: CASSHGGGSYGYTF; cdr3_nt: TGTGCCAGCAGCCATGGTGGGGGTAGCTATGGCTACACCTTC
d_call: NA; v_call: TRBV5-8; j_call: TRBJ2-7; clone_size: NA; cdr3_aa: CASSLEGQGGSYEQYF; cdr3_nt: TGTGCCAGCAGCTTGGAGGGGCAGGGGGGTTCCTACGAGCAGTACTTC
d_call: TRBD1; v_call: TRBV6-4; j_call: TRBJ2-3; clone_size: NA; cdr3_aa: CASSDSGTGGADTQYF; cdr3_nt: TGTGCCAGCAGTGACTCGGGGACAGGGGGCGCAGATACGCAGTATTTT
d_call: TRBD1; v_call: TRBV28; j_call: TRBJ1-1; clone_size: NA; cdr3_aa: CASSLIGGENTEAFF; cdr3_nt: TGTGCCAGCAGTTTGATAGGGGGCGAGAACACTGAAGCTTTCTTT
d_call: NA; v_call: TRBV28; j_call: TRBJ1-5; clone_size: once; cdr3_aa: CASSPVGQGSNQPQHF; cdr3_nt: TGTGCCAGCAGCCCCGTGGGGCAGGGAAGCAATCAGCCCCAGCATTTT
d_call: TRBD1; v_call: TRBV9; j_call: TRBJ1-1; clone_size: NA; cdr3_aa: CASSNTGTANTEAFF; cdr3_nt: TGTGCCAGCAGTAATACCGGGACAGCCAACACTGAAGCTTTCTTT
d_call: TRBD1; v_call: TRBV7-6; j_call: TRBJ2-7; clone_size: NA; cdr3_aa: CASTRTGGSFDEQYF; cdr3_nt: TGTGCCAGCACCAGGACAGGGGGTAGTTTCGACGAGCAGTACTTC
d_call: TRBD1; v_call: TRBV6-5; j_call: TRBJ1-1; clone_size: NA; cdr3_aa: CASRTGDTEAFF; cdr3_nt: TGTGCCAGCAGGACAGGGGACACTGAAGCTTTCTTT
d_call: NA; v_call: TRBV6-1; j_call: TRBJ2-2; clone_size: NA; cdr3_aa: CASSEALDTGELFF; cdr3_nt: TGTGCCAGCAGTGAAGCGCTAGACACCGGGGAGCTGTTTTTT
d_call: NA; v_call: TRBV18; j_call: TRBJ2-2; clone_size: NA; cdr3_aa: CASSPQGGRNTGELFF; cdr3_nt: TGTGCCAGCTCACCCCAGGGGGGAAGGAACACCGGGGAGCTGTTTTTT
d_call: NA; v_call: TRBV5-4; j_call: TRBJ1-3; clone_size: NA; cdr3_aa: CASSPGIESGNTIYF; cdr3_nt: TGTGCCAGCAGCCCGGGGATTGAATCTGGAAACACCATATATTTT
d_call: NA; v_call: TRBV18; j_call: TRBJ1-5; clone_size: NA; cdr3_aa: CASSPRDFSDQPQHF; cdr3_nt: TGTGCCAGCTCACCCCGGGACTTTTCGGATCAGCCCCAGCATTTT
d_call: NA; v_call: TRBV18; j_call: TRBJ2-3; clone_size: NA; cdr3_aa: CASSREDGTDTQYF; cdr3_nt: TGTGCCAGCTCACGAGAGGACGGCACAGATACGCAGTATTTT
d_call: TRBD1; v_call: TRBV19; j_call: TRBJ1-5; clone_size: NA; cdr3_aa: CASTMTGQYQPQHF; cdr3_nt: TGTGCCAGTACCATGACAGGGCAATATCAGCCCCAGCATTTT
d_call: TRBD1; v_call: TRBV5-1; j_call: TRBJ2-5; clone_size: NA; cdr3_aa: CASSPGTEETQYF; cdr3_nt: TGCGCCAGCAGCCCCGGGACAGAAGAGACCCAGTACTTC
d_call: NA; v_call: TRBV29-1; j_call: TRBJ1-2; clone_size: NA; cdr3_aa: CSVESVDNYGYTF; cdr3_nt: TGCAGCGTTGAATCGGTTGATAACTATGGCTACACCTTC
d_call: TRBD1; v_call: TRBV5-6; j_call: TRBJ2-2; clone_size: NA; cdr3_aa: CASSLVRTGEKTGELFF; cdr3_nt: TGTGCCAGCAGCTTGGTGCGGACAGGGGAAAAGACCGGGGAGCTGTTTTTT
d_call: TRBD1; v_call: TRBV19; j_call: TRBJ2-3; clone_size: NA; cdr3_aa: CASSRTGQGGTDTQYF; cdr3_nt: TGTGCCAGTAGCCGAACGGGACAGGGAGGCACAGATACGCAGTATTTT
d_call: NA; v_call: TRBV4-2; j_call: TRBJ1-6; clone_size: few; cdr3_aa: CASSQGGWSPLHF; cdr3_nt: TGTGCCAGCAGCCAGGGGGGATGGTCACCCCTCCACTTT
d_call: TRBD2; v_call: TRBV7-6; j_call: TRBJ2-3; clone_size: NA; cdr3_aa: CASSFSVFGTSGRSDTQYF; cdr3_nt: TGTGCCAGCAGCTTTTCTGTCTTTGGGACTAGCGGGAGATCAGATACGCAGTATTTT
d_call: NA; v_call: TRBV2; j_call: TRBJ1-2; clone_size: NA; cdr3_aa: CASSPGDYGYTF; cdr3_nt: TGTGCCAGCAGCCCGGGGGACTATGGCTACACCTTC
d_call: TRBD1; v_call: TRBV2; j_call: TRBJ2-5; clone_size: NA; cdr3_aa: CADRGYQETQYF; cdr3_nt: TGTGCCGACAGGGGGTACCAAGAGACCCAGTACTTC
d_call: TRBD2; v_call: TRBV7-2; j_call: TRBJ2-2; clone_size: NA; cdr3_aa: CASVSLRDYSTGELFF; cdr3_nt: TGTGCCAGCGTCTCACTCCGGGACTATAGCACCGGGGAGCTGTTTTTT
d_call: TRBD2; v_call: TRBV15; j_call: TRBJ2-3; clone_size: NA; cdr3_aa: CATSRVSGGGGGTDTQYF; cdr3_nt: TGTGCCACCAGCAGAGTTTCGGGGGGTGGCGGGGGCACAGATACGCAGTATTTT
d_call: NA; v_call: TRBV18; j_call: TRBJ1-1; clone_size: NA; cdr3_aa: CASSPVGDGTEAFF; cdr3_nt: TGTGCCAGCTCACCAGTAGGGGATGGCACTGAAGCTTTCTTT
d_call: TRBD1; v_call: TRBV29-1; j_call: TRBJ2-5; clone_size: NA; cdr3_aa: CSVGQGARETQYF; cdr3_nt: TGCAGCGTTGGGCAGGGGGCCAGAGAGACCCAGTACTTC
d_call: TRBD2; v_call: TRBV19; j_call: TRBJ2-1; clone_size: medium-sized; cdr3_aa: CASSMTSGSYNEQFF; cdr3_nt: TGTGCCAGTAGTATGACTAGCGGGAGCTACAATGAGCAGTTCTTC
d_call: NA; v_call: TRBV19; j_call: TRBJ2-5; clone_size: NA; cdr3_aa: CASSSEPGKETQYF; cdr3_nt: TGTGCCAGTAGTAGCGAACCGGGCAAAGAGACCCAGTACTTC
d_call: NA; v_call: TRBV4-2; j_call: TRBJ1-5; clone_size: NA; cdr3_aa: CASSQDQSRGFSNQPQHF; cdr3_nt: TGTGCCAGCAGCCAAGATCAAAGTAGGGGCTTCAGCAATCAGCCCCAGCATTTT
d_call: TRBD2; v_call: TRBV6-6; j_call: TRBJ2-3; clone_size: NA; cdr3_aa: CASRAGGSTDTQYF; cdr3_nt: TGTGCCAGCAGAGCGGGGGGTAGCACAGATACGCAGTATTTT
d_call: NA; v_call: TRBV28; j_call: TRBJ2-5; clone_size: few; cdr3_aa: CASGSSLGKETQYF; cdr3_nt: TGTGCCAGCGGCTCCTCCCTAGGGAAAGAGACCCAGTACTTC